Listed below are T cell receptor beta chains from one sample, sequenced in a study of OX40 agonist ivuxolimab in advanced cancers. Profiled with immunoSEQ multiplex PCR; TCRdb holds only in-frame clones, not every one. Found here are 65,000 to 75,000 clones, over 80% of them singletons; the top ten hold 3.5% to 5%. The sequences come from CD4+ or CD8+ T cells sorted from blood, collected in a trial of the OX40 agonist ivuxolimab. The receptors come from an adult with an advanced solid tumor such as melanoma, head and neck, liver or kidney cancer. Both conserved end residues are part of each CDR3. A D gene is named only where the DNA matches it firmly. Some rows have no size entry. The others give once, few or many, or a class for an expanded clone.

CDR3aa | CDR3nt | d_gene | v_gene | abundance | j_gene | len
CASRPTSGFTDTQYF | TGTGCCAGCAGGCCGACTAGCGGCTTCACAGATACGCAGTATTTT | TRBD2 | TRBV27 | . | TRBJ2-3 | 15
CASSVTSGAGTGELFF | TGTGCCAGCAGCGTAACGTCAGGGGCAGGAACCGGGGAGCTGTTTTTT | . | TRBV9 | . | TRBJ2-2 | 16
CASSDRRRTQSYEQYF | TGTGCCAGCAGTGACCGCCGGCGGACACAGAGCTACGAGCAGTACTTC | . | TRBV6-1 | . | TRBJ2-7 | 16
CASSPPPVHQPQHF | TGTGCCAGCAGTCCCCCTCCCGTCCATCAGCCCCAGCATTTT | . | TRBV28 | . | TRBJ1-5 | 14
CASNRDFQETQYF | TGTGCCAGCAACCGGGACTTCCAAGAGACCCAGTACTTC | . | TRBV2 | . | TRBJ2-5 | 13
CASSQQGGQDQPQHF | TGCGCCAGCAGTCAACAGGGAGGACAGGATCAGCCCCAGCATTTT | TRBD1 | TRBV5-1 | . | TRBJ1-5 | 15
CASSLVPPNSPLHF | TGTGCCAGCAGCTTGGTACCGCCTAATTCACCCCTCCACTTT | . | TRBV5-5 | once | TRBJ1-6 | 14
CASSLSGLGEQYF | TGTGCCAGCAGTTTATCGGGTTTAGGGGAGCAGTACTTC | . | TRBV27 | . | TRBJ2-7 | 13
CASSISQEGKTQYF | TGTGCCAGTAGTATATCCCAGGAAGGGAAGACCCAGTACTTC | . | TRBV19 | . | TRBJ2-5 | 14
CASSLSQFREPNSPLHF | TGTGCCAGCAGCTTAAGCCAATTCCGGGAGCCCAATTCACCCCTCCACTTT | . | TRBV11-2 | few | TRBJ1-6 | 17
CSGRDLGQPQHF | TGCAGCGGTCGGGATCTCGGGCAGCCCCAGCATTTT | . | TRBV29-1 | . | TRBJ1-5 | 12
CASSLGRSGGPGNTQYF | TGTGCCAGCAGCTTGGGTCGTAGCGGGGGCCCCGGGAATACGCAGTATTTT | TRBD2 | TRBV11-3 | . | TRBJ2-3 | 17
CASSLSPGPTDTQYF | TGTGCCAGCAGCTTGTCGCCAGGGCCCACAGATACGCAGTATTTT | . | TRBV5-5 | . | TRBJ2-3 | 15
CASSPLTTTQVKGNTIYF | TGTGCCAGCTCACCACTGACCACCACCCAGGTTAAGGGAAACACCATATATTTT | . | TRBV18 | . | TRBJ1-3 | 18
CASRPTANYGYTF | TGTGCCAGTAGACCGACGGCTAACTATGGCTACACCTTC | . | TRBV19 | . | TRBJ1-2 | 13
CASSLGTEETQYF | TGCGCCAGCAGCTTGGGGACAGAAGAGACCCAGTACTTC | . | TRBV5-1 | few | TRBJ2-5 | 13
CASSPGNLNTEAFF | TGCGCCAGCAGCCCAGGGAACCTGAACACTGAAGCTTTCTTT | . | TRBV5-1 | . | TRBJ1-1 | 14
CASSGILGHEQFF | TGTGCCAGCAGCGGGATCCTGGGGCATGAGCAGTTCTTC | . | TRBV9 | . | TRBJ2-1 | 13
CASSPRRGHNEQFF | TGTGCCAGCAGCCCACGTAGGGGTCACAATGAGCAGTTCTTC | . | TRBV5-6 | . | TRBJ2-1 | 14
CASSVAGAGAVQETQYF | TGTGCCAGCAGCGTAGCCGGTGCAGGGGCCGTCCAAGAGACCCAGTACTTC | . | TRBV9 | . | TRBJ2-5 | 17
CASSLVLDTEAFF | TGTGCCAGCAGCTTAGTTTTGGACACTGAAGCTTTCTTT | . | TRBV7-8 | . | TRBJ1-1 | 13
CASSFRQGGGELFF | TGCGCCAGCAGCTTTCGACAGGGTGGCGGGGAGCTGTTTTTT | TRBD1 | TRBV5-1 | . | TRBJ2-2 | 14
CSVVPTGGAGNTIYF | TGCAGCGTTGTGCCGACAGGGGGTGCTGGAAACACCATATATTTT | TRBD1 | TRBV29-1 | . | TRBJ1-3 | 15
CASSSLSHRGGEKLFF | TGTGCCAGCAGCTCTTTATCCCACAGGGGAGGGGAAAAACTGTTTTTT | TRBD1 | TRBV27 | . | TRBJ1-4 | 16
CASSPTGLRQPQHF | TGTGCCAGCTCACCCACAGGGCTTAGGCAGCCCCAGCATTTT | . | TRBV18 | . | TRBJ1-5 | 14
CASSLVAGGPGDTQYF | TGTGCCAGCAGCTTAGTTGCGGGGGGGCCGGGAGATACGCAGTATTTT | TRBD2 | TRBV11-2 | . | TRBJ2-3 | 16
CASSSQGASHEKLFF | TGTGCCAGCAGTTCCCAGGGGGCTTCCCATGAAAAACTGTTTTTT | TRBD1 | TRBV28 | . | TRBJ1-4 | 15
CASSLTGGVVSGELFF | TGTGCCAGCAGTCTGACAGGGGGCGTAGTGTCCGGGGAGCTGTTTTTT | TRBD1 | TRBV6-7 | . | TRBJ2-2 | 16
CASTPGRGANYGYTF | TGTGCCAGCACCCCCGGGAGGGGAGCTAACTATGGCTACACCTTC | . | TRBV7-9 | . | TRBJ1-2 | 15
CASSLGIQNYGYTF | TGTGCCAGCAGCTTAGGGATTCAGAACTATGGCTACACCTTC | . | TRBV7-2 | . | TRBJ1-2 | 14
CASRIAGDLGEQFF | TGTGCCAGTAGGATAGCGGGAGATTTAGGTGAGCAGTTCTTC | TRBD2 | TRBV19 | few | TRBJ2-1 | 14
CASSVGLAGGGTDTQYF | TGTGCCAGCAGCGTAGGTCTAGCGGGAGGTGGCACAGATACGCAGTATTTT | TRBD2 | TRBV9 | . | TRBJ2-3 | 17
CASSEPGLAGGNNEQFF | TGCGCCAGCAGTGAGCCGGGACTAGCGGGGGGGAATAATGAGCAGTTCTTC | TRBD2 | TRBV10-2 | . | TRBJ2-1 | 17